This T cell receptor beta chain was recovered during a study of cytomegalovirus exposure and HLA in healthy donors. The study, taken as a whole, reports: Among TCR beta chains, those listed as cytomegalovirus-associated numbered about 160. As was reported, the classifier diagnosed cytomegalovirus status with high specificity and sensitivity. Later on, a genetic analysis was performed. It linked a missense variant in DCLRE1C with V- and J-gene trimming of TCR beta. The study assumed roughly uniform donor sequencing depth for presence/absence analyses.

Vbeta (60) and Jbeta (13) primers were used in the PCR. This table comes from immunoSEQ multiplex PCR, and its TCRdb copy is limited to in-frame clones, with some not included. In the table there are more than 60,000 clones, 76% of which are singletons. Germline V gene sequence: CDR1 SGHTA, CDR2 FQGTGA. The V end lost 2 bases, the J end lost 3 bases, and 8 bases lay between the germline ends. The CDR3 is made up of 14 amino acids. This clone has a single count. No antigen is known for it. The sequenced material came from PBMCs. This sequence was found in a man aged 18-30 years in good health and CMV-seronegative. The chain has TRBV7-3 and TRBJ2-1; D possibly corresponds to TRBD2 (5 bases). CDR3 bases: TGTGCCAGCAGCTTATCGGGAAGCTACAATGAGCAGTTCTTC. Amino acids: CASSLSGSYNEQFF.